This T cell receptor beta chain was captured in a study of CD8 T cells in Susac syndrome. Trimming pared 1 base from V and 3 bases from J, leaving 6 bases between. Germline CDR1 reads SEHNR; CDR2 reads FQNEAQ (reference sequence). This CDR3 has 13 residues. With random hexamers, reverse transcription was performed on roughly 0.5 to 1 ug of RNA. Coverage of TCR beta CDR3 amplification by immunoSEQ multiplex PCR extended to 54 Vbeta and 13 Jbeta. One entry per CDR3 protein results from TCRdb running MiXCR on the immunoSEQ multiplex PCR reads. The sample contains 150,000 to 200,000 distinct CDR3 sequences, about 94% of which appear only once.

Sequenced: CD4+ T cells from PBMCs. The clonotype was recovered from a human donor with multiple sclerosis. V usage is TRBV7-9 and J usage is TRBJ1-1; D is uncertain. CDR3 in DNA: TGTGCCAGCAGCTTAGACCCCGACACTGAAGCTTTCTTT. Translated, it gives CASSLDPDTEAFF.